A selection of T cell receptor beta chains follows, all from one sample in a study of blood T cell repertoires in COVID-19. Profiling relied on immunoSEQ multiplex PCR, and the TCRdb table lists in-frame clones only, not all of them. The sample has 35,000 to 50,000 clones; around 85% are singletons. Material for sequencing was peripheral blood. The receptors originated from a human donor in a cohort sampled during active COVID-19. Both conserved end residues are part of each CDR3. D genes are given only for firm matches. The size of a clone is reported for some rows only, either as once, few or many, or as a class for expanded clones.

cdr3_aa,cdr3_nt,d_call,v_call,j_call,clone_size
CASSPREADGYEQYF,TGTGCCAGCAGCCCCCGGGAGGCAGACGGCTACGAGCAGTACTTC,TRBD2,TRBV7-9,TRBJ2-7,NA
CASSLGPGGRTDTQYF,TGTGCCAGCAGCTTGGGGCCGGGGGGGAGGACAGATACGCAGTATTTT,TRBD2,TRBV5-6,TRBJ2-3,NA
CATATMGSSYNEQFF,TGTGCCACCGCCACGATGGGGAGCTCCTACAATGAGCAGTTCTTC,NA,TRBV19,TRBJ2-1,NA
CASSLTGSSYEQYF,TGTGCCAGCAGCTTAACGGGGAGCTCCTACGAGCAGTACTTC,NA,TRBV7-3,TRBJ2-7,NA
CASNSGGNYGYTF,TGTGCCAGCAATTCCGGCGGTAACTATGGCTACACCTTC,NA,TRBV28,TRBJ1-2,NA
CASSLPTGRPQYF,TGTGCCAGCAGCTTGCCGACAGGGCGCCCCCAGTACTTC,TRBD1,TRBV5-6,TRBJ2-7,NA
CASSLASGGEETQYF,TGCGCCAGCAGCTTGGCTAGCGGGGGGGAAGAGACCCAGTACTTC,TRBD2,TRBV5-1,TRBJ2-5,NA
CASSLDGQGLEQYF,TGCGCCAGCAGCTTGGATGGACAGGGGCTCGAGCAGTACTTC,TRBD1,TRBV5-1,TRBJ2-7,medium-sized
CASGQEGGYTF,TGTGCCAGTGGCCAGGAGGGAGGCTACACCTTC,NA,TRBV19,TRBJ1-2,few
CASSGTVSDYGYTF,TGTGCCAGCTCCGGGACAGTTAGTGACTATGGCTACACCTTC,TRBD1,TRBV18,TRBJ1-2,NA
CASSSHPTPGNTIYF,TGTGCCAGCAGCTCCCACCCCACTCCTGGAAACACCATATATTTT,NA,TRBV9,TRBJ1-3,once
CASRRDRSGGELFF,TGCGCCAGCAGAAGAGACAGGTCCGGGGGGGAGCTGTTTTTT,NA,TRBV10-1,TRBJ2-2,once
CSVVEFGRGTGELFF,TGCAGCGTTGTGGAATTCGGCAGGGGCACCGGGGAGCTGTTTTTT,NA,TRBV29-1,TRBJ2-2,once
CAWSVRRNYGYTF,TGTGCCTGGAGTGTACGGAGGAACTATGGCTACACCTTC,NA,TRBV30,TRBJ1-2,NA
CASSLDSTVSIQYF,TGTGCCAGCAGCTTAGATTCGACAGTAAGCATTCAGTACTTC,NA,TRBV7-2,TRBJ2-4,NA
CASSFYEGHIQYF,TGTGCCAGCAGCTTTTATGAGGGCCACATTCAGTACTTC,NA,TRBV7-8,TRBJ2-4,once